This TCR beta chain emerged from a study of graft-versus-host responses after intestinal transplantation. The CDR3 is 15 residues long. V lost 4 bases to trimming and J lost 6 bases, with 16 bases between them. Germline V gene sequence: CDR1 SGHTA, CDR2 FQGNSA. The data were produced by immunoSEQ multiplex PCR, yet TCRdb's version contains in-frame clones alone and is incomplete. The sample comprises about 85,000 clones, about four fifths of which are singletons, and 17% rests with the top ten. With regard to this clone: Its specificity is unknown.

Study-wide results and limits: Some GvH clones were seen earlier in gut or blood, suggesting intestinal origin.

The rearrangement uses TRBV7-2 and TRBJ2-1, with a weak D call TRBD1 (5 bases). The receptor comes from a human donor who received an intestinal transplant. The source material was unstimulated CD8+ T cells sorted from spleen or lymph node cells, sampled before intestinal transplant. The CDR3 DNA is TGTGCCAGCAGCTACAGGATCTTCATTAGCAATGAGCAGTTCTTC. Protein product: CASSYRIFISNEQFF.